The clone carrying this T cell receptor beta chain came up once. Its cognate antigen is unknown. Germline values: CDR1 MDHEN, CDR2 SYDVKM. Trimming took off 5 bases at V and 2 bases at J, with 16 bases between the two ends. There are 16 residues in the CDR3. The data derive from a study of cytomegalovirus exposure and HLA in healthy donors. Findings and caveats of the study: While the bulk of TCR sequences proved rare, some public TCRs turned up in many donors. An analysis was carried out later, and it reportedly showed fewer N-insertions in an Asian-associated ancestry cluster than the approximately 670-donor mean. Cytomegalovirus status was reportedly diagnosed by the classifier with high specificity and sensitivity.

The PCR was carried out with 60 Vbeta primers and 13 Jbeta primers. The authors' processing: Later analysis identified approximately 80 million unique TCR beta chains, 8.5 million to 13 million shared. Profiled with immunoSEQ multiplex PCR; TCRdb holds only in-frame clones, not every one. V and J calls and clone size follow that table, whereas D and trimming were derived from the DNA. The sample carries some 140,000 clones, under 85% recorded once. This clonotype was obtained from a man aged 25-40 years in good health and CMV-seronegative. The material sequenced was PBMCs. V gene TRBV28 combines with J gene TRBJ2-1; tentatively, D is TRBD2 (6 bases). CDR3 coding DNA: TGTGCCAGCAGTGCTCGGGTGGGGGGAACCTACAATGAGCAGTTCTTC. Translating gives CASSARVGGTYNEQFF.